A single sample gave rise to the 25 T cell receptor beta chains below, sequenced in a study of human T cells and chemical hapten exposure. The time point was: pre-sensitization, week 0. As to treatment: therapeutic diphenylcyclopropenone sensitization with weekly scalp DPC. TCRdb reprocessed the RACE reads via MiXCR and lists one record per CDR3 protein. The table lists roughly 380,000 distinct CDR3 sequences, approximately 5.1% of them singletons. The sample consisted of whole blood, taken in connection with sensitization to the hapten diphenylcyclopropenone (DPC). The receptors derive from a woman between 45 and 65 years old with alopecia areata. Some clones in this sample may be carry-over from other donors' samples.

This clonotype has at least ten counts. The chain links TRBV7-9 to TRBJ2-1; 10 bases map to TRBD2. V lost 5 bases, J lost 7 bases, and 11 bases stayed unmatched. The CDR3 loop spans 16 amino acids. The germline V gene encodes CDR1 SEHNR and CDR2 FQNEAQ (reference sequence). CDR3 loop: CASSPLPLAGENEQFF. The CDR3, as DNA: TGTGCCAGCAGCCCCCTGCCGCTAGCGGGAGAAAATGAGCAGTTCTTC.

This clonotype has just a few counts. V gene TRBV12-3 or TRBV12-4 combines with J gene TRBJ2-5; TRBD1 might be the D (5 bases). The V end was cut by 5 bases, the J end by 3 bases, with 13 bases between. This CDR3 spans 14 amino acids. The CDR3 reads CASSTQGNKETQYF. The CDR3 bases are TGTGCCAGCAGTACCCAGGGCAATAAAGAGACCCAGTACTTC.

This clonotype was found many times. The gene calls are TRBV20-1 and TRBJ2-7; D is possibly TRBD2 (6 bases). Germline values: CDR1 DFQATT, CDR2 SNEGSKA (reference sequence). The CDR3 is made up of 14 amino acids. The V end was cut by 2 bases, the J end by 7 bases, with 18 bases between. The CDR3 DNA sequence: TGCAGTGCTAGATTCGGGGGAGATCCGGGGGAGCAGTACTTC. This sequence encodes CSARFGGDPGEQYF.

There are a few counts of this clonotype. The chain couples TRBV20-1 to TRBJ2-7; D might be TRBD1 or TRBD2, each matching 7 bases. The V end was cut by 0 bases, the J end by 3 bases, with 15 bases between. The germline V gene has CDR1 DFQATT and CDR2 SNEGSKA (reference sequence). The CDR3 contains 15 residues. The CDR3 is CSARDMGGGHYEQYF. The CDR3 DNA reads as TGCAGTGCTAGAGATATGGGAGGGGGCCACTACGAGCAGTACTTC.

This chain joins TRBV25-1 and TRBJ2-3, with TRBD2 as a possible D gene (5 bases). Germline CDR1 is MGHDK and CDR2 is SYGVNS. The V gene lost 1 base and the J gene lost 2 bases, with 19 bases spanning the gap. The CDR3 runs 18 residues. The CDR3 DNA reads TGTGCCAGCAGTGAATGGGCCCTCGACGGAGGTAACACAGATACGCAGTATTTT. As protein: CASSEWALDGGNTDTQYF.

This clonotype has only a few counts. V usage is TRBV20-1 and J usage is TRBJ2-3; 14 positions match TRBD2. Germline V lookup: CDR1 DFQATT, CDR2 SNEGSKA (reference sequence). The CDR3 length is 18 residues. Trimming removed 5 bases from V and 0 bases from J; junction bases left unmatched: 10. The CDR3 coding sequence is TGCAGTGCTCCGGGACTAGCGGGAGCGCCCCTTAGCACAGATACGCAGTATTTT. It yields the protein CSAPGLAGAPLSTDTQYF.

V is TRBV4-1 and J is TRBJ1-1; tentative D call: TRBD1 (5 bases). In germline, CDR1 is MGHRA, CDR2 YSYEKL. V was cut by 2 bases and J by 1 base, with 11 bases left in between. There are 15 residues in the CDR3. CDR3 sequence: CASSQQDTSNTEAFF. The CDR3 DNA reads TGCGCCAGCAGCCAACAGGACACTTCGAACACTGAAGCTTTCTTT.

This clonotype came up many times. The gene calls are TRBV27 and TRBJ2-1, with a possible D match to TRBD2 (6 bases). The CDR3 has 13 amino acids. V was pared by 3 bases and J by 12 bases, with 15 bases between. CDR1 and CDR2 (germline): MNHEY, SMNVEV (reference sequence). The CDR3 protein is CASSLGIGSGQFF. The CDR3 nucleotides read TGTGCCAGCAGTTTGGGCATCGGGAGTGGGCAGTTCTTC.

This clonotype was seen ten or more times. The CDR3 DNA follows: TGTGCCAGCAGAAACGCGGACAGTACCAATCAGCCCCAGCATTTT. Its translation: CASRNADSTNQPQHF. The gene calls are TRBV6-1 and TRBJ1-5; D is perhaps TRBD1 (6 bases). Trimming left V 6 bases short and J 3 bases short, with 15 bases between. The V gene's germline CDR1 is MNHNS and CDR2 SASEGT. The CDR3 runs to 15 residues.

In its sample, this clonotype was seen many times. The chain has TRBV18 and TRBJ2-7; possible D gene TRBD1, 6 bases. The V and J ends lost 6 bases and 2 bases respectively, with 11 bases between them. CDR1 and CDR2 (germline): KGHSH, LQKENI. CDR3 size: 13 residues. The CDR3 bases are TGTGCCAGCTCCTCAGGGGTAGCCTACGAGCAGTACTTC. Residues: CASSSGVAYEQYF.

Written as DNA, the CDR3 is TGTGCCAGCAGCCGTGGGGTTAGCTCCTACAATGAGCAGTTCTTC. This gives the protein CASSRGVSSYNEQFF. This chain joins TRBV3-1 and TRBJ2-1; unclear D gene. Trimming removed 4 bases at V and 0 bases at J, with 10 bases between. CDR1 and CDR2 (germline): LGHDT, YNNKEL (reference sequence). CDR3 length: 15 amino acids.

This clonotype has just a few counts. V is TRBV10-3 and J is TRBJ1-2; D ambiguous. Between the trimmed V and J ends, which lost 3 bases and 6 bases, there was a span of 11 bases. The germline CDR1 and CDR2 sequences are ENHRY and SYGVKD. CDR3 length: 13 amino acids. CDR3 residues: CAISDGRTNGYTF. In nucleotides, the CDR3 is TGTGCCATCAGTGATGGCAGGACGAATGGCTACACCTTC.

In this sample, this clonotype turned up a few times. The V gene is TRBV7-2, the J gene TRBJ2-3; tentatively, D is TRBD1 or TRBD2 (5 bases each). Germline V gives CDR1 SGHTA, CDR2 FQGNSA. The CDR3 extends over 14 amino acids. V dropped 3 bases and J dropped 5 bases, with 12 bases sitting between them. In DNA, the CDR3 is TGTGCCAGCAGCTTGTGGGGGAGCCTAGATACGCAGTATTTT. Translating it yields CASSLWGSLDTQYF.

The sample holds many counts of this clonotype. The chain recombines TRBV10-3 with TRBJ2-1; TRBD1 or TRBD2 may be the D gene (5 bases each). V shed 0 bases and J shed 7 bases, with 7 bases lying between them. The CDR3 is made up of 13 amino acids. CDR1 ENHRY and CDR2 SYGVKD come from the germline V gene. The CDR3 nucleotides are TGTGCCATCAGTGAGTCGAGGGGTAATGAGCAGTTCTTC. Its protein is CAISESRGNEQFF.

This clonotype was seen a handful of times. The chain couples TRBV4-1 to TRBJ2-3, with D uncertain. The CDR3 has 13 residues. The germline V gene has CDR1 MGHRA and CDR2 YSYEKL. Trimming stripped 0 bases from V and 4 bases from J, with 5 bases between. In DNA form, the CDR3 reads TGCGCCAGCAGCCAAGATCGACCAGATACGCAGTATTTT. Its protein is CASSQDRPDTQYF.

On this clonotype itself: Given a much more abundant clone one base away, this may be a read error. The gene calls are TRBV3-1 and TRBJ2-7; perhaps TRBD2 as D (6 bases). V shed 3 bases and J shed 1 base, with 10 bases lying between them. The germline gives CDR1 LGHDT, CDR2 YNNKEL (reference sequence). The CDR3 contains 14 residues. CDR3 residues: CASSHGTGSYEQYF. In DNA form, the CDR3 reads TGTGCCAGCAGCCACGGGACTGGGTCCTACGAGCAGTACTTC.

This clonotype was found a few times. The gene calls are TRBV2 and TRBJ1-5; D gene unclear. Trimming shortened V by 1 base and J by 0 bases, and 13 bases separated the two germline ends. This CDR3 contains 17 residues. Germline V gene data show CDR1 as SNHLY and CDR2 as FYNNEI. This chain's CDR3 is CASSEVTPAYSNQPQHF. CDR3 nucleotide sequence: TGTGCCAGCAGTGAAGTGACGCCAGCCTATAGCAATCAGCCCCAGCATTTT.

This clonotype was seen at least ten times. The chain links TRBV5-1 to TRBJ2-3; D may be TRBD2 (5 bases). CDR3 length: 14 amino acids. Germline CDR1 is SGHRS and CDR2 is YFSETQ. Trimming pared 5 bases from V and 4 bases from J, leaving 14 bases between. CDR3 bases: TGCGCCAGCAGGAGGGAGCCCAATGCAGATACGCAGTATTTT. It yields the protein CASRREPNADTQYF.

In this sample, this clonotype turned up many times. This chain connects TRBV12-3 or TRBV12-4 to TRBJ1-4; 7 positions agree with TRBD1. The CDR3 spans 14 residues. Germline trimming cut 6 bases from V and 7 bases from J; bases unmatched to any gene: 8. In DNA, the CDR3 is TGTGCCAGCAGCCAGGGACAGTTTTTTGAAAAACTGTTTTTT. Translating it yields CASSQGQFFEKLFF.

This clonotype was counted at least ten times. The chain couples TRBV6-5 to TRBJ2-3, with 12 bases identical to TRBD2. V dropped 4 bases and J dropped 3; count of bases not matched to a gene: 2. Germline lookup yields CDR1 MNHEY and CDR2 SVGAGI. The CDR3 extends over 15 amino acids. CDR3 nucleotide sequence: TGTGCCAGCAGTTCTAGCGGGGGGGCAACAGATACGCAGTATTTT. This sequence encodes CASSSSGGATDTQYF.

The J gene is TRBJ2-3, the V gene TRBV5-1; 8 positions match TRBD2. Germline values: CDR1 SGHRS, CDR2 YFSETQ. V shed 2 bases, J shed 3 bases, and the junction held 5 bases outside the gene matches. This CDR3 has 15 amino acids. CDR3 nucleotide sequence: TGCGCCAGCAGCTTCTCAGCGGGAGTGACAGATACGCAGTATTTT. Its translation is CASSFSAGVTDTQYF.

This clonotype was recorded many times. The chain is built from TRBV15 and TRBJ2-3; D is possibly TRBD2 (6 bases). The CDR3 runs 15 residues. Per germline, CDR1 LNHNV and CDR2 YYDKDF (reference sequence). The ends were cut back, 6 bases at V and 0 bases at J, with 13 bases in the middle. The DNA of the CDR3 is TGTGCCACCAGGGCACAGCGGGTTAGCACAGATACGCAGTATTTT. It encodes CATRAQRVSTDTQYF.

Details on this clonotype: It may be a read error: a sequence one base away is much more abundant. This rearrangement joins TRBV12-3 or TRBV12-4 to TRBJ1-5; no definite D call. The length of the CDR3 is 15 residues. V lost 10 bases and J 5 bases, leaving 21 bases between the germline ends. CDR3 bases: TGTGCCACCACTACATTCTTGGAGGGCGATCAGCCCCAGCATTTT. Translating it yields CATTTFLEGDQPQHF.

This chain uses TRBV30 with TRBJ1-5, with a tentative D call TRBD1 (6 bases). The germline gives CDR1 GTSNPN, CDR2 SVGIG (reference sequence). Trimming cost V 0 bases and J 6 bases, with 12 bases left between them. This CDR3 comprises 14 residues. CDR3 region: CAWSVQGRGQPQHF. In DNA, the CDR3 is TGTGCCTGGAGTGTACAGGGTAGGGGTCAGCCCCAGCATTTT.

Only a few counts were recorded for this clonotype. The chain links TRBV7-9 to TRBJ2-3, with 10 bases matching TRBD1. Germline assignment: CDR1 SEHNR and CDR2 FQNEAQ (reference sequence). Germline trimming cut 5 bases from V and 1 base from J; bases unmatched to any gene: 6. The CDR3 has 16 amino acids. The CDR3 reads CASSPRQGARTDTQYF. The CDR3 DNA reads TGTGCCAGCAGCCCTCGACAGGGGGCGCGCACAGATACGCAGTATTTT.